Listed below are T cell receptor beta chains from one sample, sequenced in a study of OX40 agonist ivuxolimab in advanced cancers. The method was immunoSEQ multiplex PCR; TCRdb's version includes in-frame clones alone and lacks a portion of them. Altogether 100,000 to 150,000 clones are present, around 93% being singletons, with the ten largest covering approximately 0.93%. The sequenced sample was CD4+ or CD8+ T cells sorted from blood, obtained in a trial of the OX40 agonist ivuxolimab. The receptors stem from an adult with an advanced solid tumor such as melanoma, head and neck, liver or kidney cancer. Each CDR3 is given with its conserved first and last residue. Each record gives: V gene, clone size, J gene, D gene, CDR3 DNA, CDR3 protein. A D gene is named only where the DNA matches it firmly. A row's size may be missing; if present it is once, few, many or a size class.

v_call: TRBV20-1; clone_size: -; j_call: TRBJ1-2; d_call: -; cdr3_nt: TGCAGTGCCCCGGGACCGGGGGGCTACACCTTC; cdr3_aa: CSAPGPGGYTF
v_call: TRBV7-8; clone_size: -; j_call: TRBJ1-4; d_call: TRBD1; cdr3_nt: TGTGCCAGCAGCTCCGACAGGGGAGGCGGAGAAAAACTGTTTTTT; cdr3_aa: CASSSDRGGGEKLFF
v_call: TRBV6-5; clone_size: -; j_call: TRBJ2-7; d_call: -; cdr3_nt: TGTGCCAGCAGTTACTCGCATCGTTACGAGCAGTACTTC; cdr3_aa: CASSYSHRYEQYF
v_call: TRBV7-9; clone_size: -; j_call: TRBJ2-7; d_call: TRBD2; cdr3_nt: TGTGCCAGCAGCTCCCTGGGGGGGGGCGAGCAGTACTTC; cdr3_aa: CASSSLGGGEQYF
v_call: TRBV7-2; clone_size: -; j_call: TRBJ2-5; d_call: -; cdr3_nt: TGTGCCAGCAGCCATCAGAGTAGGGAGACCCAGTACTTC; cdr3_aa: CASSHQSRETQYF
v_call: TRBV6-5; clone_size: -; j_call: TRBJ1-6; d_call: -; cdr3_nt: TGTGCCAGCAGTTCGGCCTACAGGAATTCACCCCTCCACTTT; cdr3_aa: CASSSAYRNSPLHF
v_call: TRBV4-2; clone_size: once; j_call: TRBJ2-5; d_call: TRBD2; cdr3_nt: TGTGCCAGCAGCTTGGGGGGGAAAGAGACCCAGTACTTC; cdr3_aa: CASSLGGKETQYF
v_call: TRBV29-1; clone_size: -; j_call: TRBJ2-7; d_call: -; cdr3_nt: TGCAGCGTTGTCGGGCCCGGGTCCGGTAACGAGCAGTACTTC; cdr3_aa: CSVVGPGSGNEQYF
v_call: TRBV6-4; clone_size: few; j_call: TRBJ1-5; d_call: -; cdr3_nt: TGTGCCAGCAGTGAGATGGCGGGAGATCAGCCCCAGCATTTT; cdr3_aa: CASSEMAGDQPQHF
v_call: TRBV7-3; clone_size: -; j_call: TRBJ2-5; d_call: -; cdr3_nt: TGTGCCAGCAGCCCCGATCTAGAGACCCAGTACTTC; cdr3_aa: CASSPDLETQYF
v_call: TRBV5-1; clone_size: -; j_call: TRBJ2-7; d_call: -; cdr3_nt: TGCGCCAGCAGCTCCGACCGCGGTGGAGAGCAGTACTTC; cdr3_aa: CASSSDRGGEQYF
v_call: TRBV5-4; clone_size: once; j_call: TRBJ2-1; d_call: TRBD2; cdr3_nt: TGTGCCAGCAGCTTGCCGGGGGGGGCTTACAATGAGCAGTTCTTC; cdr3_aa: CASSLPGGAYNEQFF
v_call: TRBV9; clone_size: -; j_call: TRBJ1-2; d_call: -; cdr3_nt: TGTGCCAGCAGCGTAGGCAGAAAAAACTATGGCTACACCTTC; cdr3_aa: CASSVGRKNYGYTF
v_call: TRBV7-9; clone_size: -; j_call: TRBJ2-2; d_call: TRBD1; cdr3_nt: TGTGCCAGCACCCTGCGACAGGGGAACACCGGGGAGCTGTTTTTT; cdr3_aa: CASTLRQGNTGELFF
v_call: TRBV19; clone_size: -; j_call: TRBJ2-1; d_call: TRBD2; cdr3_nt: TGTGCCAGTAGTATCCTGCGGGGGGCCTCCTACAATGAGCAGTTCTTC; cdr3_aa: CASSILRGASYNEQFF
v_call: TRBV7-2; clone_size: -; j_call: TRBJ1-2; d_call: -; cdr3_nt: TGTGCCAGCAGCTCCGTACACGAAAACTATGGCTACACCTTC; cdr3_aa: CASSSVHENYGYTF
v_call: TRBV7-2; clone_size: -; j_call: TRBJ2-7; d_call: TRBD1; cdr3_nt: TGTGCCAGCAGCTTCATCCGGGACAGGAGCTCCTACGAGCAGTACTTC; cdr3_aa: CASSFIRDRSSYEQYF
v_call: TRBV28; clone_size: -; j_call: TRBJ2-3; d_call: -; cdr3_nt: TGTGCCAGCAGCCGGGCCTTAGGGTACACAGATACGCAGTATTTT; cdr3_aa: CASSRALGYTDTQYF
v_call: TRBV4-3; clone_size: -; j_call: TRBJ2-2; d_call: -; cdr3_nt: TGCGCCAGCAGCCAAGACTCAGGGGCGAACACCGGGGAGCTGTTTTTT; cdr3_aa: CASSQDSGANTGELFF
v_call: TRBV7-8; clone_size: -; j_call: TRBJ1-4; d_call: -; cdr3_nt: TGTGCCAGCAGCTTAAGGGGGATGAGTGAAAAACTGTTTTTT; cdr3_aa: CASSLRGMSEKLFF
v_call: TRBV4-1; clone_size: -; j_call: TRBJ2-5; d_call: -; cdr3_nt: TGCGCCAGCAGCCCCGGGACTTCAAAAGAGACCCAGTACTTC; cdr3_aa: CASSPGTSKETQYF
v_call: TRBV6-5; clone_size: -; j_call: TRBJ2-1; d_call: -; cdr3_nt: TGTGCCAGCAGTTACTCGAGAGGGGGTTCCTACAATGAGCAGTTCTTC; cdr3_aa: CASSYSRGGSYNEQFF
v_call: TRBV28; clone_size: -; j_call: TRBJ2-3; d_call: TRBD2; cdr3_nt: TGTGCCAGCAGTTTATTGGTGGGCGGGAGGGCTGATACGCAGTATTTT; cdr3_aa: CASSLLVGGRADTQYF
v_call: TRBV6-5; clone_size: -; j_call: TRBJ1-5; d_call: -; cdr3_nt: TGTGCCAGCAGTTACCGCAGGAGCAATCAGCCCCAGCATTTT; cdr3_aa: CASSYRRSNQPQHF
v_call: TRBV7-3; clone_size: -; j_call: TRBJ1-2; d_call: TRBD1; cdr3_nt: TGTGCCAGCAGCCCACAGGGGGCCGGGGGTTCGAGCTACACCTTC; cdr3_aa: CASSPQGAGGSSYTF
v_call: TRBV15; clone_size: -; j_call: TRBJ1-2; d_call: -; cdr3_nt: TGTGCCACCAGCGGCCCGCTGAGGGGAGAGGGGTTTAATGGCTACACCTTC; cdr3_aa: CATSGPLRGEGFNGYTF
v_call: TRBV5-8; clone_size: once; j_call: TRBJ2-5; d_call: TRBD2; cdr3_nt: TGTGCCAGCAGCTTTTTTAGCGGGAGGACCCAAGAGACCCAGTACTTC; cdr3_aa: CASSFFSGRTQETQYF